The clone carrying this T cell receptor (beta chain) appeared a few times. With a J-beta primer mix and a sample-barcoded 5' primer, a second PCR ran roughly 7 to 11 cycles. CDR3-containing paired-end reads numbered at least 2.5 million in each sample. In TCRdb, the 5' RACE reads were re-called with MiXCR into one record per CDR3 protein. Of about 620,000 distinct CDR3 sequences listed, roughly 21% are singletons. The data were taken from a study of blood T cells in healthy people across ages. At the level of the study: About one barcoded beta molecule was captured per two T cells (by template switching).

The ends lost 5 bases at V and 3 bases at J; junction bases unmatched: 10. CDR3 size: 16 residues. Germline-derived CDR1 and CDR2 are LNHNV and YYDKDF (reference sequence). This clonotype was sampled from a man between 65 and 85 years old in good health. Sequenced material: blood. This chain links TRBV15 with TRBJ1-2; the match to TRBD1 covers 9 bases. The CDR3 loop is CATSSSPGQGHYGYTF. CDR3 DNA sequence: TGTGCCACCAGCTCCAGCCCGGGACAGGGACACTATGGCTACACCTTC.